This T cell receptor beta chain was profiled in a study of blood T cell repertoires in COVID-19. Study context: Samples of COVID-19 (acute and convalescent) were obtained from the United States, Italy and Spain.

With V trimmed by 1 base and J by 0 bases, 6 bases remained unmatched. Germline values: CDR1 SGHRS, CDR2 YFSETQ. This CDR3 contains 17 residues. TCRdb's copy holds only in-frame clones and misses some; the assay was immunoSEQ multiplex PCR. This sample has approximately 28,000 clones, with approximately 84% found just once. This chain connects TRBV5-1 to TRBJ2-3; 9 bases agree with TRBD2. This clonotype was sampled from a woman aged 55-69 years with acute or convalescent COVID-19. Sequencing was done on a sample of peripheral blood. Here the CDR3 reads CASSLFVAGASTDTQYF. The CDR3 DNA follows: TGCGCCAGCAGCTTGTTCGTAGCGGGGGCTAGCACAGATACGCAGTATTTT. The whole variable domain, filled in from reference TRBV5-1 and TRBJ2-3, reads KAGVTQTPRYLIKTRGQQVTLSCSPISGHRSVSWYQQTPGQGLQFLFEYFSETQRNKGNFPGRFSGRQFSNSRSEMNVSTLELGDSALYLCASSLFVAGASTDTQYFGPGTRLTVL.